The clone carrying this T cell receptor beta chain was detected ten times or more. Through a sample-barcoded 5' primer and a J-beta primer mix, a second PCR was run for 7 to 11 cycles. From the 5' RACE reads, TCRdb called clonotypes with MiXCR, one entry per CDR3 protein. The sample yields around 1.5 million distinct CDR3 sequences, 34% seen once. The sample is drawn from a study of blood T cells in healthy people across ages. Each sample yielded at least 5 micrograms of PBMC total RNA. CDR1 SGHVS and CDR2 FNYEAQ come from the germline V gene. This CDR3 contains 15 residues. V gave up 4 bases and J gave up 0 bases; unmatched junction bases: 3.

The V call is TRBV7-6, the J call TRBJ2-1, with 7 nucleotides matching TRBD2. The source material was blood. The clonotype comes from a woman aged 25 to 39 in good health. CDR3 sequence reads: CASSWEGSSYNEQFF. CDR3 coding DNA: TGTGCCAGCAGCTGGGAGGGGAGCTCCTACAATGAGCAGTTCTTC.